This T cell receptor (beta chain) was retrieved from a study of CD4 and CD8 cells across lung adenocarcinoma regions. TCRdb re-called the PCR reads through MiXCR, storing one row per CDR3 protein. The sample has 10,000 to 15,000 distinct CDR3 sequences; roughly 50% are singletons. The germline V gene encodes CDR1 MNHNS and CDR2 SASEGT. This CDR3 spans 15 amino acids. About this clonotype: A junction boundary mismatches the germline segment, possibly from a read error.

Samples came from patients with localized non-small cell lung adenocarcinoma. This TCR was sampled from a male donor with lung adenocarcinoma. The CD4 and CD8 labels of this study may be unreliable. The chain is built from TRBV6-1 and TRBJ2-1; D may match TRBD1 or TRBD2 (5 bases each). Material: CD8+ T cells from the margin of a lung tumor. The CDR3 DNA follows: TGTGCCAGGGGGACCCAGGCTGTGACCTACAATGAGCAGTTCTTT. This sequence encodes CARGTQAVTYNEQFF.